The clone carrying this TCR beta chain was seen only once. As yet, its antigen is unknown. These data originate in a study of Ad26.COV2.S vaccination and SARS-CoV-2 variants. Study information: Ad26.COV2.S shots went into the muscle once or twice, 56 days apart.

Study results and limitations: Substantial post-vaccination breadth of spike-specific CD8+ and CD4+ T cell responses was reported.

CDR1 is SGHTA, CDR2 FQGNSA, per germline. The CDR3 length is 15 residues. V lost 2 bases and J 4 bases, leaving 12 bases between the germline ends. Produced via immunoSEQ multiplex PCR; TCRdb's table is partial and in-frame only. Here the sample spans about 350,000 clones, 88% being singletons. Regarding treatment: some 20 received Ad26.COV2.S at low or high dose, single or two shots; roughly 5 received placebo; per-sample allocation not given. Samples came from day 63 after the first vaccine or placebo injection. V usage is TRBV7-2 and J usage is TRBJ2-1; no definite D call. Sequenced material: peripheral blood, taken in a trial of Ad26.COV2.S vaccine versus placebo. The receptor comes from a person between 18 and 59 years old who received the Ad26.COV2.S COVID-19 vaccine or a placebo. CDR3: CASSLIRQNYNEQFF. The CDR3 coding sequence is TGTGCCAGCAGCTTAATACGGCAGAATTACAATGAGCAGTTCTTC.